One sample yielded the 31 T cell receptor beta chains listed below, sequenced in a study of cytomegalovirus exposure and HLA in healthy donors (dated by TCRdb to between 2016 and 2019). The receptor library was made with the immunoSEQ multiplex PCR assay. The multiplex PCR relied on a mix of 60 forward primers for TCR Vbeta segments and 13 reverse primers for TCR Jbeta segments. TCRdb mirrors the immuneACCESS table, restricted to in-frame sequences. Some clones are absent from its copies; in checked studies, under half trace to an unresolved V gene, and the reason for the others is unknown. Counted in this sample were 120,000 to 150,000 clones; around 80% of them appeared once. The ten largest clones capture approximately 2.7% of the sample. The sequencing sample was made of PBMCs. These receptors all come from a boy between 2 and 10 years old in good health and CMV-seronegative.

The chain links TRBV5-4 to TRBJ2-7, with a weak D call TRBD2 (6 bases). Germline V gene data show CDR1 as SGHNT and CDR2 as YYREEE (reference sequence). Trimming cost V 7 bases and J 0 bases, with 11 bases left between them. The CDR3 has 13 residues. The DNA of the CDR3 is TGTGCCAGCCGAACTAGCACCTCCTACGAGCAGTACTTC. Its protein product is CASRTSTSYEQYF.

This rearrangement joins TRBV6-1 to TRBJ2-5, with D possibly matching TRBD1 (6 bases). Trimming took 3 bases from V and 13 from J, leaving 15 bases between them. The CDR3 loop spans 12 amino acids. Germline values: CDR1 MNHNS, CDR2 SASEGT. The CDR3 DNA sequence: TGTGCCAGCAGTGAGGGGGCTAGTTCGCCGTACTTC. Encoded protein: CASSEGASSPYF.

This clone was detected a few times. The chain links TRBV6-5 to TRBJ1-1, with TRBD1 matching over 11 bases. The CDR3 length is 13 residues. V dropped 10 bases and J dropped 8; count of bases not matched to a gene: 9. Germline V lookup: CDR1 MNHEY, CDR2 SVGAGI. The CDR3 DNA reads as TGTGCCACCCGGACAGGGGGCCTTCGGGAAGCTTTCTTT. It translates to CATRTGGLREAFF.

The chain joins TRBV7-9 to TRBJ2-7; TRBD2 matches at 7 bases. The CDR3 loop spans 15 amino acids. Germline CDR1 and CDR2: SEHNR and FQNEAQ (reference sequence). After removal of 7 bases from V and 0 bases from J, the junction contained 9 bases not matched to a gene. The CDR3 nucleotides read TGTGCCAGCATCCCTCTAGCGGTGCACTCCTACGAGCAGTACTTC. Translating gives CASIPLAVHSYEQYF.

The chain is built from TRBV9 and TRBJ2-7; weak D call: TRBD2 (6 bases). The germline CDR1 and CDR2 sequences are SGDLS and YYNGEE. This CDR3 region has 15 residues. Trimming took 0 bases from V and 3 from J, leaving 13 bases between them. CDR3 sequence (DNA): TGTGCCAGCAGCGTAGGGTCGGGAGAGAGCTACGAGCAGTACTTC. This translates into CASSVGSGESYEQYF.

The chain has TRBV5-4 and TRBJ2-5, with 7 bases fitting TRBD1. Germline V gene data show CDR1 as SGHNT and CDR2 as YYREEE (reference sequence). The CDR3 sequence is 15 residues long. V lost 4 bases, J lost 1 base, and 7 bases stayed unmatched. The CDR3 nucleotides are TGTGCCAGCAGCGGCTACAGGGGAGCCCAAGAGACCCAGTACTTC. Protein sequence: CASSGYRGAQETQYF.

The count of this clone is one. This chain connects TRBV5-5 to TRBJ2-7, with a tentative D call TRBD1 (5 bases). Deletions cut 0 bases from V and 5 bases from J, with 18 bases between. From germline, CDR1 is SGHKS and CDR2 YYEKEE (reference sequence). The CDR3 spans 16 residues. The CDR3 bases are TGTGCCAGCAGCTTGGTGGGGCGGCCCGTCGTCGACGAGCAGTACTTC. It encodes CASSLVGRPVVDEQYF.

This clone was seen only a few times. The gene calls are TRBV9 and TRBJ1-2; the match to TRBD1 covers 9 bases. Germline-derived CDR1 and CDR2 are SGDLS and YYNGEE. The CDR3 totals 13 residues. V shed 3 bases, J shed 4 bases, and the junction held 1 base outside the gene matches. CDR3 protein: CASSGTGVYGYTF. CDR3 nucleotides: TGTGCCAGCAGCGGGACAGGGGTCTATGGCTACACCTTC.

In nucleotides, the CDR3 is TGTGCCACCACGGGGGGAAACACAGATACGCAGTATTTT. This encodes CATTGGNTDTQYF. V is TRBV2 and J is TRBJ2-3; the match to TRBD2 covers 7 bases. The V gene end was trimmed by 10 bases and the J gene end by 2 bases; junction bases not matched to a gene: 6. The CDR3 has 13 amino acids. Germline V gives CDR1 SNHLY, CDR2 FYNNEI.

This chain links TRBV6-6 with TRBJ2-3; TRBD2 matches at 8 bases. Germline V gene sequence: CDR1 MNHNY, CDR2 SVGAGI (reference sequence). The CDR3 contains 14 residues. V was clipped by 7 bases and J by 3 bases; unmatched bases: 6. Here the CDR3 reads CASTYPGGTDTQYF. CDR3 DNA: TGTGCCAGCACCTACCCGGGGGGGACAGATACGCAGTATTTT.

CDR3: CASSRQGPYYGYTF. The CDR3, as DNA: TGTGCCAGCTCACGACAGGGGCCATACTATGGCTACACCTTC. The chain has TRBV18 and TRBJ1-2; 8 positions match TRBD1. The CDR3 covers 14 residues. J gave up 3 bases and V 4 bases, and 4 bases lay outside the gene matches. Germline V gene lookup returns CDR1 KGHSH and CDR2 LQKENI.

V usage is TRBV4-3 and J usage is TRBJ2-7; TRBD2 might be the D (6 bases). The CDR3 runs 13 residues. Germline V lookup: CDR1 LGHNA, CDR2 YSLEER. Trimming stripped 4 bases from V and 9 bases from J, with 16 bases between. This CDR3 is CASSPATSGRQYF. The CDR3 DNA is TGCGCCAGCAGCCCGGCGACTAGTGGTCGGCAGTACTTC.

J is TRBJ2-3 and V is TRBV12-5; 10 bases match TRBD1. The CDR3 spans 18 residues. Germline V gene lookup returns CDR1 LGHNT and CDR2 FRNRAP. V gave up 2 bases and J gave up 3 bases; unmatched junction bases: 11. The chain's CDR3 is CASGLPQGGQGLTDTQYF. In nucleotides, the CDR3 is TGTGCTAGTGGTTTGCCCCAGGGGGGACAGGGGCTGACAGATACGCAGTATTTT.

This chain uses TRBV7-3 with TRBJ1-1; D might be TRBD1 (6 bases). V lost 0 bases and J lost 10, with 12 bases in between. This CDR3 region has 13 residues. Looked up from germline, CDR1 is SGHTA and CDR2 is FQGTGA. CDR3 in amino acids: CASSLTQGRGAFF. CDR3 nucleotide sequence: TGTGCCAGCAGCTTAACCCAGGGCAGGGGAGCTTTCTTT.

The J gene is TRBJ2-1, the V gene TRBV7-2; tentatively, D is TRBD2 (6 bases). The CDR3 contains 17 residues. The germline V gene has CDR1 SGHTA and CDR2 FQGNSA. V lost 1 base and J 0 bases, leaving 13 bases between the germline ends. CDR3 region: CASSLEPAGRSYNEQFF. For the CDR3, the DNA is TGTGCCAGCAGCTTAGAACCCGCGGGACGCTCCTACAATGAGCAGTTCTTC.

The chain has TRBV9 and TRBJ1-3, with D unclear. CDR1 and CDR2 from the germline V gene are SGDLS and YYNGEE. The V and J ends lost 0 bases and 5 bases respectively, with 12 bases between them. The CDR3 totals 15 residues. The CDR3 protein is CASSVATTSRNTIYF. The CDR3 DNA sequence: TGTGCCAGCAGCGTAGCTACCACTTCGCGAAACACCATATATTTT.

The genes are TRBV5-5 and TRBJ1-1; no clear D. V was clipped by 0 bases and J by 0 bases, with 12 bases between them. The CDR3 is 16 residues long. Looked up from germline, CDR1 is SGHKS and CDR2 is YYEKEE (reference sequence). Here the CDR3 reads CASSLAPIQMNTEAFF. The CDR3 bases are TGTGCCAGCAGCTTGGCCCCCATCCAGATGAACACTGAAGCTTTCTTT.

This rearrangement joins TRBV19 to TRBJ2-2, with 13 bases lining up with TRBD2. Germline assignment: CDR1 LNHDA and CDR2 SQIVND (reference sequence). Losses at the gene ends were 3 bases for V and 1 base for J; bases not matched to a gene: 2. There are 17 residues in the CDR3. The CDR3 here is CASSIRLAGGNTGELFF. CDR3 coding DNA: TGTGCCAGTAGTATCCGACTAGCGGGAGGGAACACCGGGGAGCTGTTTTTT.

The V gene is TRBV4-2, the J gene TRBJ2-7; 10 positions agree with TRBD2. The V and J ends lost 0 bases and 4 bases, in that order; junction bases with no gene match: 15. In germline, CDR1 is LGHNA, CDR2 YNFKEQ. The CDR3 has 19 amino acids. Here the CDR3 reads CASSQEHTSGNLLGYEQYF. CDR3 DNA sequence: TGTGCCAGCAGCCAAGAACATACTAGCGGGAATCTTTTAGGGTACGAGCAGTACTTC.

The chain has TRBV7-9 and TRBJ1-3; 7 bases align to TRBD1. This CDR3 has 17 residues. V was pared by 5 bases and J by 4 bases, with 14 bases of the junction left unmatched. Germline V lookup: CDR1 SEHNR, CDR2 FQNEAQ (reference sequence). DNA for the CDR3: TGTGCCAGCAGCCACCAAAGCGACAGGGTCGACGGAAACACCATATATTTT. It is translated as CASSHQSDRVDGNTIYF. The entire variable domain, with the rest obtained from reference TRBV7-9 and TRBJ1-3, is as follows: DTGVSQNPRHKITKRGQNVTFRCDPISEHNRLYWYRQTLGQGPEFLTYFQNEAQLEKSRLLSDRFSAERPKGSFSTLEIQRTEQGDSAMYLCASSHQSDRVDGNTIYFGEGSWLTVV.

The chain is built from TRBV9 and TRBJ2-1; D is undetermined. Trimming stripped 3 bases from V and 6 bases from J, with 4 bases between. The CDR3 runs to 11 residues. Germline V CDR1 and CDR2: SGDLS, YYNGEE. This CDR3 reads CASSDFNEQFF. The CDR3 nucleotides are TGTGCCAGCAGCGACTTCAATGAGCAGTTCTTC.

This clone was picked up one time. V gene TRBV27 combines with J gene TRBJ1-1; D remains ambiguous. V was shortened by 11 bases and J by 5 bases, with 24 bases between the two germline ends. The CDR3 runs to 15 residues. Germline CDR1 and CDR2: MNHEY and SMNVEV (reference sequence). This CDR3 is CAGGNLQSGGTEAFF. Written as DNA, the CDR3 is TGTGCCGGAGGGAATCTTCAATCCGGCGGGACTGAAGCTTTCTTT.

This rearrangement joins TRBV4-3 to TRBJ1-2; D gene unclear. This CDR3 region has 16 residues. Deletions cut 3 bases from V and 0 bases from J, with 14 bases between. Germline CDR1 reads LGHNA; CDR2 reads YSLEER. The CDR3 spells CASSHAPTRSNYGYTF. The CDR3 coding sequence is TGCGCCAGCAGCCACGCCCCCACGCGATCTAACTATGGCTACACCTTC.

This chain joins TRBV5-6 and TRBJ1-1, with no clear D. CDR3 size: 13 residues. Germline values: CDR1 SGHDT, CDR2 YYEEEE. Trimming took off 4 bases at V and 2 bases at J, with 9 bases between the two ends. CDR3 nucleotides: TGTGCCAGCAGCGGTGGTAGAAACACTGAAGCTTTCTTT. It translates to CASSGGRNTEAFF.

The chain employs TRBV5-4 and TRBJ1-5; D ambiguous. This CDR3 has 13 amino acids. The V gene's germline CDR1 is SGHNT and CDR2 YYREEE (reference sequence). The V end was cut by 0 bases, the J end by 10 bases, with 11 bases between. The CDR3, as DNA: TGTGCCAGCAGCTTGGCCACTACTGGACCCCAGCATTTT. This sequence encodes CASSLATTGPQHF.

J is TRBJ2-7 and V is TRBV4-3; TRBD1 might be the D (6 bases). The germline V gene has CDR1 LGHNA and CDR2 YSLEER. The length of the CDR3 is 14 residues. V gave up 1 base and J gave up 4 bases, with 11 bases separating them. CDR3 in amino acids: CASSQAQGGYEQYF. The DNA for the CDR3 is TGCGCCAGCAGCCAAGCACAGGGTGGGTACGAGCAGTACTTC.

This clone was picked up a small number of times. V and J are TRBV7-2 and TRBJ1-4, with unresolved D. Germline CDR1 is SGHTA and CDR2 is FQGNSA. This CDR3 contains 15 residues. Trimming took off 5 bases at V and 5 bases at J, with 15 bases between the two ends. CDR3 sequence reads: CASSKATFTNEKLFF. The CDR3 DNA reads as TGTGCCAGCAGCAAAGCCACTTTTACCAATGAAAAACTGTTTTTT.

This sequence joins TRBV6-1 and TRBJ2-1; TRBD2 is a possible D gene (6 bases). Germline CDR1 MNHNS, CDR2 SASEGT. The CDR3 spans 15 residues. V was trimmed by 1 base and J by 12 bases, leaving 19 bases between them. This CDR3 reads CASSEGGAGRGAQFF. CDR3 nucleotides: TGTGCCAGCAGTGAAGGCGGGGCGGGACGCGGCGCGCAGTTCTTC.

The chain has TRBV6-6 and TRBJ2-5, with a weak D call TRBD1 (6 bases). The V end was cut by 2 bases, the J end by 5 bases, with 9 bases between. The CDR3 runs 13 residues. CDR1 is MNHNY and CDR2 is SVGAGI in the germline V gene (reference sequence). The CDR3 spells CASSYPQGETQYF. CDR3 nucleotide sequence: TGTGCCAGCAGTTACCCCCAGGGGGAGACCCAGTACTTC.

V and J are TRBV7-2 and TRBJ1-2, with 9 bases that match TRBD1. The ends lost 5 bases at V and 8 bases at J; junction bases unmatched: 6. The CDR3 sequence is 13 residues long. Germline V gene data show CDR1 as SGHTA and CDR2 as FQGNSA. CDR3 amino acids: CASSVNRGLGYTF. In DNA form, the CDR3 reads TGTGCCAGCAGCGTAAACAGGGGGCTCGGCTACACCTTC.

The chain joins TRBV5-6 to TRBJ2-7, with 7 bases identical to TRBD1. CDR1 and CDR2 (germline): SGHDT, YYEEEE. The CDR3 contains 14 residues. V gave up 0 bases and J gave up 5 bases; unmatched junction bases: 5. The CDR3 region has the DNA TGTGCCAGCAGCTTGGTGACAGGGAGCCACGAGCAGTACTTC. Translation: CASSLVTGSHEQYF.